This T cell receptor (beta chain) was sequenced in a study of blood T cells in healthy people across ages (dated by TCRdb to between 2014 and 2017). Broadly, across the study: In model experiments, roughly one uniquely barcoded TCR beta cDNA molecule per two T cells was captured by template switching. To avoid experimental bias, donors of different ages were randomly spread across the sequencing lanes. Age-related changes in TCR beta repertoire diversity were measured in the study by deep sequencing normalized with unique cDNA molecular identifiers. The study analyzed two additional independent replicas of 1 million unique cDNA reads from the same blood draw for two donors, one aged 18 to 29 and one aged 80 or older. The donors were divided into four age groups: young (average 16 years), middle-aged (almost 40), aged (about 56) and long-lived (roughly 88).

The approximately 41 donors, aged about 6 to 100 years, were systemically healthy Caucasian individuals from Russia. About 9.8 milliliters of peripheral blood were drawn from each donor into EDTA-treated Vacutainer tubes. Ficoll-Paque density-gradient centrifugation was used to isolate PBMCs, with at least 6.5 million per sample. Total RNA, at least 5 micrograms per sample, was extracted from PBMCs with Trizol reagent. For every donor, flow cytometry on a PBMC aliquot measured the percentage of naive CD45RAhigh/CD27high T cells. The full study reports these points: Because the CMV infection status of the donors was unknown, age-related changes in expanded clonotypes may potentially have been confounded. As age increased, observed TCR beta diversity per million T cells dropped in a roughly linear way, and a significant reduction was already evident by age 40. The long-lived group showed more naive CD4+ T cells, fewer expanded clones and increased TCR diversity than the aged group, suggesting age selection. Estimates of total diversity from one million sequenced T cells were regarded as lower bounds and underestimates. Because profiling used bulk unsorted PBMCs, naive and antigen-experienced compartments could not be compared conclusively. Observed TCR beta diversity correlated strongly with the percentage of naive T cells measured by flow cytometry.

Libraries were constructed by 5' RACE. The sequencer was an Illumina HiSeq 2500. A second PCR of about 6 to 11 cycles was run with a J-beta primer mix and a sample-barcoded 5' primer. Each TCR beta cDNA molecule received a unique molecular identifier from a template-switch 5' adaptor carrying 12 random nucleotides. Each sample yielded at least 2.5 million CDR3-containing paired-end reads. First-strand cDNA synthesis was performed from all RNA using the Mint cDNA synthesis kit, with priming by a TRBC-specific oligonucleotide. Following uracil-DNA glycosylase treatment, a first 18-cycle PCR with universal primers M1SS and BC2_uni_R was performed on all cDNA. The published analysis was carried out like this. For normalization, 1 million high-quality reads were randomly selected from each sample, with every read carrying a distinct molecular identifier. Instead of being binned into consensus sequences, reads that shared molecular identifiers were thrown out. MiTCR, set to a Q25 quality threshold and the strictest error-elimination algorithm, was used for CDR3 identification, clonotype clustering and error correction. Lower-bound total TCR beta diversity was estimated with a nonparametric unseen species model using Euler transformation. In TCRdb, the public reads were trimmed at Q25 with fastp and aligned with MiXCR, with productive beta chains retained. Merged by CDR3 protein, the rows form single entries marked with the most common genes and DNA. TCRdb's processing, not the authors' own work, is the source of the V and J calls. In all, the sample holds about 570,000 distinct CDR3 sequences, and roughly a quarter of those were seen once. Approximately 18% of the sample rests with the top ten.

Reading the germline V gene (reference sequence) gives CDR1 DFQATT and CDR2 SNEGSKA. The CDR3 runs 16 residues from the cysteine to the phenylalanine. Kept here is only the CDR3 DNA, which spans 48 bases and is read in frame from base 1. V and J lose 0 bases and 1 base, and a span of 15 bases separates them. This clonotype was counted only a few times. Its antigen remains undetermined. Base-call qualities are not available, and no considerably larger clone is one nucleotide away. Recombination linked TRBV20-1 to TRBJ1-1; TRBD1 is possibly the D segment (6 matching bases). This clonotype was obtained from a woman aged 65 to 85 in good health. The sequenced sample consisted of blood. The nucleotides read TGCAGTGCTAGAGATTTATCGGGGGGCCAGAACACTGAAGCTTTCTTT. This is translated as CSARDLSGGQNTEAFF.